Below, 7 T cell receptor beta chains from the same sample are listed, as sequenced in a study of T cell clonality in common variable immunodeficiency. Measured with immunoSEQ multiplex PCR; TCRdb has only the in-frame clones, and not every one. This sample carries about 45,000 clones, none of them present only once. Material for sequencing was peripheral blood mononuclear cells. The source of these receptors is a person aged 18 to 70 in good health.

There are many counts of this clone. The CDR3 goes on 3 residues after the read ends, and that part is filled in from the germline J gene. The rearrangement joins TRBV28 to TRBJ1-1; 8 bases align to TRBD1. The CDR3 has 14 amino acids. Germline lookup yields CDR1 MDHEN and CDR2 SYDVKM. V shed 6 bases and J 5 bases; nucleotides not matched to a gene: 8. This CDR3 reads CASRNQGARTEAFF. Incomplete CDR3 DNA: TGTGCCAGCAGAAATCAGGGGGCGAGGACTGAA.

This clone has at least ten counts. The read terminates 3 residues before the CDR3 end, so the remaining end is supplied by the germline J gene. The rearrangement joins TRBV20-1 to TRBJ1-2, with TRBD1 as a possible D gene (5 bases). The CDR3 length is 12 residues. Trimming left V 6 bases short and J 3 bases short, with 11 bases between. CDR1 is DFQATT, CDR2 SNEGSKA, per germline (reference sequence). The covered CDR3 bases are TGCAGTGCCGTGAGGGGCGACTATGGC. Its translation is CSAVRGDYG. The entire CDR3 protein reads CSAVRGDYGYTF.

This clone came up many times. CDR3 DNA, as far as it was read: TGTGCCAGCCAACTTTGGGGGGGGGCGTCCTCCACTGAA. Its protein product is CASQLWGGASSTE. In full, the CDR3 is CASQLWGGASSTEAFF. The V gene is TRBV18, the J gene TRBJ1-1; tentative D call: TRBD1 (6 bases). The CDR3 extends 3 residues past the end of the read, so its final part is completed from the germline J gene. V shed 8 bases and J shed 4 bases, with 23 bases lying between them. There are 16 residues in the CDR3. CDR1 KGHSH and CDR2 LQKENI come from the germline V gene.

This clone showed up many times. The read stops 3 residues short of the end of the CDR3; the missing end is completed from the germline J gene. This chain joins TRBV13 and TRBJ2-5, with no clear D. V lost 1 base, J lost 3 bases, and 6 bases lay in between. CDR1 and CDR2 (germline): PRHDT, FYEKMQ (reference sequence). There are 13 residues in the CDR3. The CDR3 bases that were read are TGTGCCAGCAGCTTAGCTCCGGAAGAGACC. This encodes CASSLAPEET. The CDR3, in full, reads CASSLAPEETQYF.

This clone was recorded at least ten times. The read terminates 3 residues before the CDR3 end, so the remaining end is supplied by the germline J gene. The V and J genes are TRBV6-1 and TRBJ2-1; 9 positions match TRBD2. J lost 9 bases, V lost 6 bases, and 12 bases had no gene match. From germline, CDR1 is MNHNS and CDR2 SASEGT. CDR3 length: 15 residues. This CDR3 reads CASSEISGSGVEQFF. The sequenced part of the CDR3 DNA is TGTGCCAGCAGCGAAATTAGCGGGAGTGGGGTTGAG.

This clone was seen ten or more times. The read comes to an end 3 residues before the CDR3 does, leaving the germline J gene to fill in the end. This chain links TRBV28 with TRBJ2-7; 10 nucleotides align to TRBD1. After removal of 1 base from V and 4 bases from J, the junction contained 7 bases not matched to a gene. The CDR3 runs 16 residues. Per the germline V gene, CDR1 is MDHEN and CDR2 is SYDVKM. The sequenced part of the CDR3 DNA is TGTGCCAGCAGTTTATATCCGGGACAGGGGTTTTACGAG. This sequence encodes CASSLYPGQGFYE. The full CDR3 protein is CASSLYPGQGFYEQYF.

The sample holds many counts of this clone. The read comes to an end 3 residues before the CDR3 does, leaving the germline J gene to fill in the end. This chain uses TRBV11-2 with TRBJ2-5, with D maybe TRBD2 (6 bases). Germline CDR1 reads SGHAT; CDR2 reads FQNNGV. The CDR3 runs 13 residues. Trimming stripped 4 bases from V and 4 bases from J, with 10 bases between. The part of the CDR3 DNA that was read is TGTGCCAGCAGCTCGGGACTCGTAGAGACC. It specifies CASSSGLVET. The full CDR3 reads CASSSGLVETQYF. The complete variable domain, with remaining parts taken from reference TRBV11-2 and TRBJ2-5, reads EAGVAQSPRYKIIEKRQSVAFWCNPISGHATLYWYQQILGQGPKLLIQFQNNGVVDDSQLPKDRFSAERLKGVDSTLKIQPAKLEDSAVYLCASSSGLVETQYFGPGTRLLVL.